Presented here are 29 T cell receptor beta chains from one specimen sequenced in a study of cytomegalovirus exposure and HLA in healthy donors. With 60 Vbeta and 13 Jbeta primers, the PCR was carried out. The method was immunoSEQ multiplex PCR; TCRdb's version includes in-frame clones alone and lacks a portion of them. There are 150,000 to 200,000 clones in the sample, with 1% to 1.5% held by the top ten. Specimen: PBMCs. The source is an older woman in good health and CMV-seronegative.

The V gene is TRBV5-1, the J gene TRBJ1-2, with D tentatively TRBD1 (5 bases). The V gene's germline CDR1 is SGHRS and CDR2 YFSETQ. Trimming pared 2 bases from V and 2 bases from J, leaving 19 bases between. The CDR3 sequence is 17 residues long. The CDR3 DNA follows: TGCGCCAGCAGCTTCTTCCCGCGGGGGAAGGAGAACTATGGCTACACCTTC. Its translation is CASSFFPRGKENYGYTF.

The V gene is TRBV7-3, the J gene TRBJ2-7; 9 bases fit TRBD1. CDR1 and CDR2 from the germline V gene are SGHTA and FQGTGA. V trimming: 6 bases; J trimming: 5 bases; junction bases outside the gene matches: 11. The CDR3 has 15 residues. The CDR3 region has the DNA TGTGCCAGCAGTTTGTCCGGGACAGGGTTGGACGAGCAGTACTTC. The encoded protein is CASSLSGTGLDEQYF.

The chain joins TRBV10-2 to TRBJ1-5, with D perhaps matching TRBD1 (5 bases). Germline CDR1 reads WSHSY; CDR2 reads SAAADI. This CDR3 contains 15 residues. Trimming pared 2 bases from V and 3 bases from J, leaving 11 bases between. Here the CDR3 DNA reads TGCGCCAGCAGTGAGAGACAGTTATACAATCAGCCCCAGCATTTT. It yields the protein CASSERQLYNQPQHF.

The chain has TRBV7-3 and TRBJ2-1; TRBD2 matches 12 bases. CDR1 is SGHTA and CDR2 is FQGTGA in the germline V gene. The CDR3 length is 15 residues. V lost 4 bases, J lost 7 bases, and 5 bases stayed unmatched. The CDR3 nucleotides read TGTGCCAGCAGCTCCCTAGCGGGAGGGCCAAATGAGCAGTTCTTC. Its protein product is CASSSLAGGPNEQFF.

The chain links TRBV7-8 to TRBJ1-1, with TRBD1 matching over 11 bases. Unmatched junction bases numbered 19, after V lost 2 bases and J lost 8 bases. Germline V gene data show CDR1 as SGHVS and CDR2 as FQNEAQ. CDR3 length: 19 amino acids. CDR3 protein: CASSLTATRGAGQGGEAFF. As DNA, the CDR3 is TGTGCCAGCAGCTTAACCGCTACCCGGGGAGCGGGACAGGGGGGGGAAGCTTTCTTT.

The chain has TRBV2 and TRBJ2-4; D may be TRBD2 (5 bases). The CDR3 is 10 amino acids. Germline V gene lookup returns CDR1 SNHLY and CDR2 FYNNEI. CDR3 residues: CASGKNIQYF. DNA for the CDR3: TGTGCTTCGGGGAAGAACATTCAGTACTTC.

The V gene is TRBV5-6, the J gene TRBJ2-1; 10 bases map to TRBD2. There are 15 residues in the CDR3. V lost 0 bases and J lost 5; bases outside the gene matches: 2. In germline, CDR1 is SGHDT, CDR2 YYEEEE. The CDR3 DNA follows: TGTGCCAGCAGCTTGGCCCTAGCGGGAGACAATGAGCAGTTCTTC. Translation gives CASSLALAGDNEQFF. The full variable domain, completed using reference TRBV5-6 and TRBJ2-1, is DAGVTQSPTHLIKTRGQQVTLRCSPKSGHDTVSWYQQALGQGPQFIFQYYEEEERQRGNFPDRFSGHQFPNYSSELNVNALLLGDSALYLCASSLALAGDNEQFFGPGTRLTVL.

V and J are TRBV2 and TRBJ1-4; 8 bases line up with TRBD1. Germline V gene lookup returns CDR1 SNHLY and CDR2 FYNNEI. V shed 8 bases and J 6 bases; nucleotides not matched to a gene: 2. The CDR3 loop spans 12 amino acids. CDR3 residues: CASSDRDEKLFF. The CDR3 nucleotides are TGTGCCAGCTCGGACAGGGATGAAAAACTGTTTTTT.

The chain carries TRBV5-4 and TRBJ1-2; 7 nucleotides line up with TRBD1. The V gene end was trimmed by 4 bases and the J gene end by 4 bases; junction bases not matched to a gene: 7. CDR3 size: 14 residues. Germline assignment: CDR1 SGHNT and CDR2 YYREEE (reference sequence). CDR3 sequence (DNA): TGTGCCAGCAGCCCCCAAGGGGGCGGCTATGGCTACACCTTC. It specifies CASSPQGGGYGYTF.

The chain couples TRBV19 to TRBJ2-2, with 11 bases lining up with TRBD2. With V trimmed by 10 bases and J by 5 bases, 6 bases remained unmatched. The CDR3 is 14 residues long. Germline loops: CDR1 LNHDA, CDR2 SQIVND (reference sequence). As DNA, the CDR3 is TGTGCCACAAGACTAGCGGGGCGTACCGGGGAGCTGTTTTTT. Encoded protein: CATRLAGRTGELFF. The full variable domain, in which reference TRBV19 and TRBJ2-2 provide the parts outside the CDR3, is DGGITQSPKYLFRKEGQNVTLSCEQNLNHDAMYWYRQDPGQGLRLIYYSQIVNDFQKGDIAEGYSVSREKKESFPLTVTSAQKNPTAFYLCATRLAGRTGELFFGEGSRLTVL.

This chain connects TRBV2 to TRBJ2-3, with TRBD2 as a possible D gene (5 bases). Germline loops: CDR1 SNHLY, CDR2 FYNNEI. The germline V and J ends were trimmed by 7 bases and 1 base, with 15 bases remaining between them. There are 15 residues in the CDR3. This CDR3 is CASTREPRRTDTQYF. The CDR3 nucleotides read TGTGCCAGCACGAGGGAACCTCGACGCACAGATACGCAGTATTTT.

Turning to this clone: This specimen includes other DNA sequences encoding the same CDR3. This chain links TRBV7-9 with TRBJ2-1, with TRBD2 matching over 8 bases. The CDR3 length is 15 residues. V lost 2 bases to trimming and J lost 6 bases; unmatched junction nucleotides: 6. CDR1 and CDR2 (germline): SEHNR, FQNEAQ (reference sequence). The chain's CDR3 is CASSLQGLGANEQFF. For the CDR3, the DNA is TGTGCCAGCAGCTTACAGGGACTAGGGGCCAATGAGCAGTTCTTC.

V and J are TRBV7-9 and TRBJ1-2; no clear D. This CDR3 has 12 residues. V was trimmed by 11 bases and J by 7 bases, leaving 17 bases between them. Germline V gene sequence: CDR1 SEHNR, CDR2 FQNEAQ (reference sequence). The CDR3 DNA is TGTGCCTTGGTGTCTGGTGGAGGTGGCTACACCTTC. This translates into CALVSGGGGYTF.

The chain links TRBV12-5 to TRBJ1-4; D is unresolved. Germline loops: CDR1 LGHNT, CDR2 FRNRAP. The CDR3 is made up of 14 amino acids. The V and J ends lost 6 bases and 3 bases respectively, with 11 bases between them. CDR3 DNA sequence: TGTGCTAGTGGCCGGGGAACATCTAATGAAAAACTGTTTTTT. As protein: CASGRGTSNEKLFF.

This chain joins TRBV5-4 and TRBJ1-6, with 8 bases matching TRBD1. Germline CDR1 and CDR2: SGHNT and YYREEE (reference sequence). Germline trimming cut 4 bases from V and 10 bases from J; bases unmatched to any gene: 4. This CDR3 contains 13 residues. The CDR3: CASSHRGDSPLHF. In DNA, the CDR3 is TGTGCCAGCAGCCACAGGGGGGACTCACCCCTCCACTTT.

The J gene is TRBJ1-5, the V gene TRBV2; D may be TRBD1 (6 bases). Trimming pared 2 bases from V and 3 bases from J, leaving 11 bases between. This CDR3 region has 15 residues. Germline V gene sequence: CDR1 SNHLY, CDR2 FYNNEI. The CDR3 DNA sequence: TGTGCCAGCAGTGAAAAACAGGGCGACAATCAGCCCCAGCATTTT. Its translation: CASSEKQGDNQPQHF.

V usage is TRBV7-7 and J usage is TRBJ2-3; 7 nucleotides match TRBD1. Trimming removed 7 bases from V and 0 bases from J; junction bases left unmatched: 4. The CDR3 has 14 residues. Looked up from germline, CDR1 is SSHAT and CDR2 is FNYEAQ (reference sequence). CDR3 region: CASKGQTSTDTQYF. DNA of the CDR3: TGTGCCAGCAAGGGACAGACCAGCACAGATACGCAGTATTTT. The full variable domain, with the rest looked up from reference TRBV7-7 and TRBJ2-3, is GAGVSQSPRYKVTKRGQDVTLRCDPISSHATLYWYQQALGQGPEFLTYFNYEAQPDKSGLPSDRFSAERPEGSISTLTIQRTEQRDSAMYRCASKGQTSTDTQYFGPGTRLTVL.

The V gene is TRBV5-1, the J gene TRBJ2-5; 9 positions agree with TRBD2. The germline CDR1 and CDR2 sequences are SGHRS and YFSETQ. Trimming removed 7 bases from V and 5 bases from J; junction bases left unmatched: 6. CDR3 size: 13 residues. The CDR3 sequence: CASSAGGGETQYF. In DNA form, the CDR3 reads TGCGCCAGCTCAGCGGGGGGAGGGGAGACCCAGTACTTC.

The rearrangement uses TRBV6-4 and TRBJ2-2; 8 nucleotides line up with TRBD1. Germline trimming cut 4 bases from V and 0 bases from J; bases unmatched to any gene: 4. The CDR3 sequence is 16 residues long. Germline-derived CDR1 and CDR2 are MRHNA and SNTAGT. The CDR3 region has the DNA TGTGCCAGCAGTGCCGGGACAGGAGCGAACACCGGGGAGCTGTTTTTT. This encodes CASSAGTGANTGELFF.

The chain has TRBV18 and TRBJ2-2, with no clear D. Germline CDR1 is KGHSH and CDR2 is LQKENI. Trimming took 5 bases from V and 2 from J, leaving 21 bases between them. The CDR3 consists of 18 residues. CDR3 in amino acids: CASSFPPAVPRNTGELFF. The CDR3 region has the DNA TGTGCCAGCTCATTCCCTCCCGCGGTTCCCAGAAACACCGGGGAGCTGTTTTTT.

The gene calls are TRBV27 and TRBJ2-7; D is uncertain. V lost 4 bases to trimming and J lost 3 bases, with 4 bases between them. CDR1 and CDR2 (germline): MNHEY, SMNVEV (reference sequence). The CDR3 length is 11 residues. This CDR3 reads CASSSLYEQYF. The CDR3 region has the DNA TGTGCCAGCAGTTCCCTCTACGAGCAGTACTTC.

The V and J genes are TRBV5-6 and TRBJ2-7; possible D gene TRBD1, 6 bases. The CDR3 spans 12 residues. CDR1 is SGHDT, CDR2 YYEEEE, per germline. The V end was cut by 4 bases, the J end by 6 bases, with 11 bases between. For the CDR3, the DNA is TGTGCCAGCAGCAATACAGGGCGCGAGCAGTACTTC. This codes for CASSNTGREQYF.

The rearrangement joins TRBV19 to TRBJ1-6; D might be TRBD1 (5 bases). The CDR3 has 14 residues. Looked up from germline, CDR1 is LNHDA and CDR2 is SQIVND (reference sequence). Trimming took off 5 bases at V and 5 bases at J, with 10 bases between the two ends. The chain's CDR3 is CASSPDSHNSPLHF. The CDR3 nucleotides read TGTGCCAGTAGTCCCGACAGTCATAATTCACCCCTCCACTTT. The whole variable domain, remainder taken from reference TRBV19 and TRBJ1-6, is DGGITQSPKYLFRKEGQNVTLSCEQNLNHDAMYWYRQDPGQGLRLIYYSQIVNDFQKGDIAEGYSVSREKKESFPLTVTSAQKNPTAFYLCASSPDSHNSPLHFGNGTRLTVT.

The rearrangement links TRBV11-2 to TRBJ1-6; D might be TRBD1 (5 bases). The CDR3 extends over 18 amino acids. Germline loops: CDR1 SGHAT, CDR2 FQNNGV. V lost 0 bases and J 1 base, leaving 13 bases between the germline ends. The CDR3: CASSLDSPGRSYNSPLHF. In DNA form, the CDR3 reads TGTGCCAGCAGCTTAGACTCGCCAGGGCGGTCCTATAATTCACCCCTCCACTTT.

This chain uses TRBV4-3 with TRBJ1-2; D remains unclear. CDR3 length: 16 residues. Germline CDR1 is LGHNA and CDR2 is YSLEER. V lost 0 bases and J lost 3, with 14 bases in between. The CDR3 DNA is TGCGCCAGCAGCCAAGATAAACCAGGAACGTACTATGGCTACACCTTC. It translates to CASSQDKPGTYYGYTF.

The chain employs TRBV5-1 and TRBJ2-2; perhaps TRBD2 as D (6 bases). The V gene's germline CDR1 is SGHRS and CDR2 YFSETQ. The CDR3 covers 16 residues. The V and J ends lost 0 bases and 2 bases respectively, with 11 bases between them. The CDR3 bases are TGCGCCAGCAGCTTGGAAGCGGGTAGAAACACCGGGGAGCTGTTTTTT. It is translated as CASSLEAGRNTGELFF.

The genes are TRBV7-2 and TRBJ2-7, with 12 bases matching TRBD2. Germline assignment: CDR1 SGHTA and CDR2 FQGNSA. With V trimmed by 5 bases and J by 2 bases, 4 bases remained unmatched. The CDR3 consists of 15 residues. CDR3 nucleotide sequence: TGTGCCAGCAGCCCAAGACTAGCGGGAGCCTACGAGCAGTACTTC. Its protein product is CASSPRLAGAYEQYF.

The chain links TRBV29-1 to TRBJ1-1; the D gene is possibly TRBD1 (5 bases). The V and J ends lost 1 base and 4 bases respectively, with 10 bases between them. The CDR3 runs to 13 residues. Germline CDR1 reads SQVTM; CDR2 reads ANQGSEA. CDR3 loop: CSVEGPGGTEAFF. The CDR3 nucleotides read TGCAGCGTTGAAGGGCCGGGGGGCACTGAAGCTTTCTTT.

The CDR3 loop is CASRWREGSEQFF. CDR3 bases: TGTGCCAGCAGGTGGCGGGAGGGCTCAGAGCAGTTCTTC. The chain is built from TRBV7-3 and TRBJ2-1, with 9 bases aligning to TRBD2. V shed 6 bases, J shed 10 bases, and the junction held 7 bases outside the gene matches. Looked up from germline, CDR1 is SGHTA and CDR2 is FQGTGA. The length of the CDR3 is 13 residues. Full variable domain (missing parts from reference TRBV7-3 and TRBJ2-1): GAGVSQTPSNKVTEKGKYVELRCDPISGHTALYWYRQSLGQGPEFLIYFQGTGAADDSGLPNDRFFAVRPEGSVSTLKIQRTERGDSAVYLCASRWREGSEQFFGPGTRLTVL.